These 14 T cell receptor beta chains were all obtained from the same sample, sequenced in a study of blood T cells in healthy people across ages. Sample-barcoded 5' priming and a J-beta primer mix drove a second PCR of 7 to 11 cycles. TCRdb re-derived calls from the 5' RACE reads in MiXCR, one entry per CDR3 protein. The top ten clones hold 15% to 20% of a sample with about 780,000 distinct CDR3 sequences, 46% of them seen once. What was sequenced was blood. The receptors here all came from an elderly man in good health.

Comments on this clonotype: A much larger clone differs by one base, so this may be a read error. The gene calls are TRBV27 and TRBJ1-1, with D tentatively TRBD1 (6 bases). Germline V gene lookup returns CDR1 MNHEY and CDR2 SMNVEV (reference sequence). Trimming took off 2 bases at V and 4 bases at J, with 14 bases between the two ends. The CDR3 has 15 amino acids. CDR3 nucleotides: TGTGCCAGCAGTTTAGTCGCAGGGGTGGCCACTGAAGCTTTCTTT. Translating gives CASSLVAGVATEAFF.

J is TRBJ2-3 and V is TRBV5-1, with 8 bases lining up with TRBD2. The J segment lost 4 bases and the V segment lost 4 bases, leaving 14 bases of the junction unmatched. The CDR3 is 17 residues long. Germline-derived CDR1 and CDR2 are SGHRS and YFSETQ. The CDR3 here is CASSVRGRGGQADTQYF. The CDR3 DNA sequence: TGCGCCAGCAGCGTACGGGGACGGGGGGGCCAGGCAGATACGCAGTATTTT.

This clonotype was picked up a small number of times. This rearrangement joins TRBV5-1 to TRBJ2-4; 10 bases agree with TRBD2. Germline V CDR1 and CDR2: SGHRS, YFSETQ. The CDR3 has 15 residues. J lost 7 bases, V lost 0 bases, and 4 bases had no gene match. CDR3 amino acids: CASSLELAGTNIQYF. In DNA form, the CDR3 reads TGCGCCAGCAGCTTGGAACTAGCGGGGACCAACATTCAGTACTTC. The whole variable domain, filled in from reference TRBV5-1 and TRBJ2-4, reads KAGVTQTPRYLIKTRGQQVTLSCSPISGHRSVSWYQQTPGQGLQFLFEYFSETQRNKGNFPGRFSGRQFSNSRSEMNVSTLELGDSALYLCASSLELAGTNIQYFGAGTRLSVL.

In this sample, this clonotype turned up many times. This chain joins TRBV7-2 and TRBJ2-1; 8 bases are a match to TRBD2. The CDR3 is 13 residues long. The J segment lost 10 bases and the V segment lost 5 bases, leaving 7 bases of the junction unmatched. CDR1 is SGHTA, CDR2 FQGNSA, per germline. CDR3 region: CASSKTSGQEQFF. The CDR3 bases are TGTGCCAGCAGCAAAACTAGCGGCCAAGAGCAGTTCTTC.

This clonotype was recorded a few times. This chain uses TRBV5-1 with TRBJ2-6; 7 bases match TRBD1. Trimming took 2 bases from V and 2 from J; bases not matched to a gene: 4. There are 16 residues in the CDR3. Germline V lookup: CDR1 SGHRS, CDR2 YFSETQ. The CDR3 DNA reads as TGCGCCAGCAGCTTTAACAGGGGAGCTGGGGCCAACGTCCTGACTTTC. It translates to CASSFNRGAGANVLTF.

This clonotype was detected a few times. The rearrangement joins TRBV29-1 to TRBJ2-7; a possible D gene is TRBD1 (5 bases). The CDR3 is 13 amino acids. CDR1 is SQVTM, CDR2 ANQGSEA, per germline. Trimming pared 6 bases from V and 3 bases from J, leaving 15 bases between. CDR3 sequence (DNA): TGCAGCGTCAGGAAGGGTCAGGGCTACGAGCAGTACTTC. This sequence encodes CSVRKGQGYEQYF.

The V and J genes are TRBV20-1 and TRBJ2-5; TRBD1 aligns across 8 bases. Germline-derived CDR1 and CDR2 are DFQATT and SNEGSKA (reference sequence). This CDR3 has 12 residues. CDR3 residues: CSADRGGNEQYF. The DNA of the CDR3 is TGCAGCGCCGACAGGGGTGGTAATGAGCAGTACTTC.

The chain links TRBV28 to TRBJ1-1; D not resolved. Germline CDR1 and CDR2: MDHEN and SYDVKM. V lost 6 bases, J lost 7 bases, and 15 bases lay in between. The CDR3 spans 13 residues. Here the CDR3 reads CASSFSDLNEAFF. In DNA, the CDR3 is TGTGCCAGCAGCTTCTCTGACCTCAATGAAGCTTTCTTT.

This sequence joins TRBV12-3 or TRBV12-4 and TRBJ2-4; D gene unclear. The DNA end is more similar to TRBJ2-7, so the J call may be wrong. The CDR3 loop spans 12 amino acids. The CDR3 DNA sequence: TGTGCCAGCAGTTGCACAGCATACGAGCAGTACTTC. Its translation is CASSCTAYEQYF.

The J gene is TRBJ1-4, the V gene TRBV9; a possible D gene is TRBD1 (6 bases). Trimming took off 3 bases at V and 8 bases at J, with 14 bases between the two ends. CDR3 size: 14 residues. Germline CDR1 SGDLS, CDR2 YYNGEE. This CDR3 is CASSAGTLGEKLFF. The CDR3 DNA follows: TGTGCCAGCAGCGCCGGGACACTTGGAGAAAAACTGTTTTTT.

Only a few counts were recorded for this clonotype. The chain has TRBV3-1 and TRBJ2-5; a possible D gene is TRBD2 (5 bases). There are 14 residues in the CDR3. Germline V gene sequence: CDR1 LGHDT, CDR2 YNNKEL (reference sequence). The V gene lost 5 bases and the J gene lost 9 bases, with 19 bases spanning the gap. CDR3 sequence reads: CASSYRTLLEPQYF. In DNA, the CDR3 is TGTGCCAGCAGCTATCGGACTCTTCTGGAGCCCCAGTACTTC.

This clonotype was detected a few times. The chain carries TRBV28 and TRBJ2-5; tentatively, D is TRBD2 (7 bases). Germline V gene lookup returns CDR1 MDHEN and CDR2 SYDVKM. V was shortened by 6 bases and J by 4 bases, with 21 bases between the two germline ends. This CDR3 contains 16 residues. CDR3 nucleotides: TGTGCCAGCAGCCTTCTACGGGGGGCAGGTTCAGAGACCCAGTACTTC. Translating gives CASSLLRGAGSETQYF.

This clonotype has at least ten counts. The CDR3 DNA is TGTGCCAGCAGCGGGACACTGGGGGTGGCTGAAGCTTTCTTT. Protein sequence: CASSGTLGVAEAFF. The chain joins TRBV12-3 or TRBV12-4 to TRBJ1-1, with a possible D match to TRBD1 (6 bases). V was clipped by 6 bases and J by 6 bases, with 17 bases between them. The CDR3 spans 14 residues.

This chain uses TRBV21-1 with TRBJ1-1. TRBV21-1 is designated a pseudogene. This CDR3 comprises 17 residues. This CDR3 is CASSKVRKTPRDTEAFF. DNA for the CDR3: TGTGCCAGCAGCAAAGTCAGGAAGACACCACGGGACACTGAAGCTTTCTTT.